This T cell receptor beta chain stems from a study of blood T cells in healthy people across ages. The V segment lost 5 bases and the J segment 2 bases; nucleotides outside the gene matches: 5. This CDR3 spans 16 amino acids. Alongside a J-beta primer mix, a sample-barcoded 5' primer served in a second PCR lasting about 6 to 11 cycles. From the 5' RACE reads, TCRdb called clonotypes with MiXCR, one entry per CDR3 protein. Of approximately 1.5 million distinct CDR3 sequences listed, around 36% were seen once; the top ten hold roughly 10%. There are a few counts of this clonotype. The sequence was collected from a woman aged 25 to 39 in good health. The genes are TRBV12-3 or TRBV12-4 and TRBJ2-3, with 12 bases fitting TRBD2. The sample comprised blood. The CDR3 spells CASSLLAGGVTDTQYF. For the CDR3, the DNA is TGTGCCAGCAGTCTGCTAGCGGGGGGGGTCACAGATACGCAGTATTTT.